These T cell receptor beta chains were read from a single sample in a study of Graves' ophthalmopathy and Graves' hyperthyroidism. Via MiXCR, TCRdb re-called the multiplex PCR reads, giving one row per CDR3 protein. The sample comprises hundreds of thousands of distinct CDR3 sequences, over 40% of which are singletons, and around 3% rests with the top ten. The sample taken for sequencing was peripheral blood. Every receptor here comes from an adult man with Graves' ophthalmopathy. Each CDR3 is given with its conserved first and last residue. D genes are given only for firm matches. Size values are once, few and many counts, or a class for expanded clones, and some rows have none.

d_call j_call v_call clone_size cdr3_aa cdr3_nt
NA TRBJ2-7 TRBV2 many CASSGDTGNEQYF TGTGCCAGCTCGGGTGATACGGGGAACGAGCAGTACTTC
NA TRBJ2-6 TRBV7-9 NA CASSFGASGGANVLTF TGTGCCAGCAGCTTCGGGGCCTCTGGTGGGGCCAACGTCCTGACTTTC
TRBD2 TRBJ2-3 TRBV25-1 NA CASSESQVRLAGADTQYF TGTGCCAGCAGTGAATCCCAAGTACGACTAGCGGGAGCAGATACGCAGTATTTT
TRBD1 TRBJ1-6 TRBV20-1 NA CSAREGQEFSYNSPLHF TGCAGTGCTAGAGAGGGACAGGAGTTCTCCTATAATTCACCCCTCCACTTT
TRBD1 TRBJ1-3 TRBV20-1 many CSARYRGSGNTIYF TGCAGTGCGCGATACAGGGGTTCCGGAAACACCATATATTTT
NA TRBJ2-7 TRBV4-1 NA CASSQDTRVRQQYF TGCGCCAGCAGCCAAGATACCCGGGTACGCCAGCAGTACTTC
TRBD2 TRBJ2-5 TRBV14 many CASSPGTSGRGQETQYF TGTGCCAGCAGCCCCGGGACTAGCGGGAGGGGTCAAGAGACCCAGTACTTC
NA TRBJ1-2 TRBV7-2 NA CANSQEDTGYGYTF TGTGCCAACAGCCAAGAAGATACAGGGTACGGCTACACCTTC
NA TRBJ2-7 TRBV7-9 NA CASSLSDREDHEQYF TGTGCCAGCAGCCTCTCTGACAGGGAGGACCACGAGCAGTACTTC
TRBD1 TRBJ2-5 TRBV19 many CASSQRQGSETQYF TGTGCCAGTAGCCAGAGACAGGGTTCAGAGACCCAGTACTTC
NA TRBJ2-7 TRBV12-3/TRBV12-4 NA CASSSWTGRADEQYF TGTGCCAGCAGTTCCTGGACAGGGAGGGCGGACGAGCAGTACTTC
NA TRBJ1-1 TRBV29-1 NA CSQDEAPGTEAFF TGCAGCCAAGATGAGGCCCCGGGCACTGAAGCTTTCTTT
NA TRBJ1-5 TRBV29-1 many CSVSDGINQPQHF TGCAGCGTTTCCGACGGAATCAATCAGCCCCAGCATTTT
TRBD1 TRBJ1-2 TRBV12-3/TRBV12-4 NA CASSYRDRVFYGYTF TGTGCCAGTAGTTACCGGGACAGGGTTTTCTATGGCTACACCTTC
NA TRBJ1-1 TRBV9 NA CASSPNGRGTEAFF TGTGCCAGCTCACCTAACGGACGGGGAACTGAAGCTTTCTTT
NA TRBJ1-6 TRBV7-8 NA CASSLVGGDVGDSPLHF TGTGCCAGCAGCTTAGTTGGGGGGGACGTTGGTGATTCACCCCTCCACTTT
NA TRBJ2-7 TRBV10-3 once CAIREGQGGNQQYF TGTGCCATCAGGGAGGGGCAGGGAGGCAATCAGCAGTACTTC
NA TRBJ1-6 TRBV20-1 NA CSATRGDSPLHF TGCAGTGCCACCCGGGGGGATTCACCCCTCCACTTT
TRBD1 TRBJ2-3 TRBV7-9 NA CASSPGTGKDTQYF TGTGCTAGCAGCCCAGGGACAGGGAAAGATACGCAGTATTTT
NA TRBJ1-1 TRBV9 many CASSTRPGTEAFF TGTGCCAGCAGCACGAGACCGGGGACTGAAGCTTTCTTT
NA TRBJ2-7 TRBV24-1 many CATSDTPFYEQYF TGTGCCACCAGTGACACCCCTTTCTACGAGCAGTACTTC
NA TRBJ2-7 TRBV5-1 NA CASSLKGIYEQYF TGCGCCAGCAGCTTGAAGGGAATCTACGAGCAGTACTTC
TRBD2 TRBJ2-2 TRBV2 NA CASLGLASTGELFF TGTGCCAGCCTGGGACTAGCAAGCACCGGGGAGCTGTTTTTT
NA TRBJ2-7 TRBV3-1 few CASSRSVSEQYF TGTGCCAGCAGCAGGAGCGTGTCCGAGCAGTACTTC
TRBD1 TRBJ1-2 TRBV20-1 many CSARVYRDSPSQYTF TGCAGTGCTAGAGTATATCGGGACAGCCCGAGTCAGTACACCTTC
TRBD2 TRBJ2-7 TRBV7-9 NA CASSADSGTSGGNYEQYF TGTGCCAGCAGCGCGGACTCCGGGACTAGCGGGGGGAACTACGAGCAGTACTTC
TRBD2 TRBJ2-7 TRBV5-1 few CASSLALAGGPEQYF TGCGCCAGCAGCTTAGCGCTAGCGGGAGGGCCCGAGCAGTACTTC
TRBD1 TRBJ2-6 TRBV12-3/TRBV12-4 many CASTPQTGAGSGANVLTF TGTGCCAGCACCCCTCAGACAGGGGCCGGCTCTGGGGCCAACGTCCTGACTTTC
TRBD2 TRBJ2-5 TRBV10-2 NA CASSVQRGRKETQYF TGTGCCAGCTCGGTTCAGCGGGGGAGGAAGGAGACCCAGTACTTC
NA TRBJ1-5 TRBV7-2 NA CASSTQGHQPQHF TGTGCCAGCAGCACCCAGGGCCATCAGCCCCAGCATTTT
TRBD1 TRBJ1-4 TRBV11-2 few CASSSDRAATNEKLFF TGTGCCAGCAGCTCGGACAGGGCAGCAACTAATGAAAAACTGTTTTTT
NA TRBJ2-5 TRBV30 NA CAWSVFSGETQYF TGTGCCTGGAGTGTATTTAGCGGAGAGACCCAGTACTTC
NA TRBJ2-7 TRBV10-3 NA CATRQSYEQYF TGTGCCACTCGACAGTCCTACGAGCAGTACTTC
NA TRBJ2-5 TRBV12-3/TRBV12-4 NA CASSLWGQGDETQYF TGTGCCAGCAGTTTATGGGGACAAGGTGATGAGACCCAGTACTTC
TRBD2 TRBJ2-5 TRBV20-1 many CSAGDPGLAGLETQYF TGCAGTGCTGGGGACCCAGGACTAGCGGGGTTAGAGACCCAGTACTTC
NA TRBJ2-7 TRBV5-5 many CASSWDVYEQYF TGTGCCAGCAGTTGGGACGTCTACGAGCAGTACTTC
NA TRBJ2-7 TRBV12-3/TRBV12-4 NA CASSEPSYEQYF TGTGCCAGCAGTGAACCGTCTTACGAGCAGTACTTC
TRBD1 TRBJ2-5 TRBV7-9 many CASSPRGGTGQETQYF TGTGCCAGCAGCCCCAGAGGGGGGACAGGCCAAGAGACCCAGTACTTC
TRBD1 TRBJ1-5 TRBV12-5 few CASGLVTGGEAQHF TGTGCTAGTGGCTTGGTGACAGGGGGCGAGGCCCAGCATTTT
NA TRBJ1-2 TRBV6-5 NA CASSYVGNYGYTF TGTGCCAGCAGTTACGTTGGAAACTATGGCTACACCTTC
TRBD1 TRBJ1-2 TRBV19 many CASLGTGQNYGYTF TGTGCCAGTCTGGGGACGGGACAGAACTATGGCTACACCTTC
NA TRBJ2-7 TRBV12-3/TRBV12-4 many CASSFQGRYEQYF TGTGCCAGCAGTTTTCAGGGGAGGTACGAGCAGTACTTC
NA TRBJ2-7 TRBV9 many CASSVAEGYEQYF TGTGCCAGCAGCGTAGCGGAGGGGTACGAGCAGTACTTC
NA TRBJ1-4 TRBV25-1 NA CASSHTPGVIRDEKLFF TGTGCCAGCAGTCACACTCCGGGTGTGATCCGCGATGAAAAACTGTTTTTT
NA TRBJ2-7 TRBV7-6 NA CASSYGQGKSYEQYF TGTGCCAGCAGTTACGGGCAGGGGAAGTCCTACGAGCAGTACTTC
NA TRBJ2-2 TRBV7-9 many CASSGLEEELFF TGTGCCAGCAGCGGCCTAGAGGAAGAGCTGTTTTTT
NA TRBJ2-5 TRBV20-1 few CSARDFGRQYQETQYF TGCAGTGCTAGAGATTTCGGCAGGCAGTACCAAGAGACCCAGTACTTC
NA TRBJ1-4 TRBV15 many CAASRIGRVEEKLFF TGTGCCGCCAGCAGAATCGGACGAGTAGAGGAAAAACTGTTTTTT
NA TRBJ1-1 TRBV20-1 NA CSASSRGMNTEAFF TGCAGTGCTAGTTCCAGGGGCATGAACACTGAAGCTTTCTTT
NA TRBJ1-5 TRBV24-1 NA CATSDGATYEQPQHF TGTGCCACCAGTGACGGGGCGACCTACGAGCAGCCCCAGCATTTT
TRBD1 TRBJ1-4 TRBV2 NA CASSARTGITEKLFF TGTGCCAGCAGTGCGAGGACAGGGATCACTGAAAAACTGTTTTTT